Sequencing of this T cell receptor beta chain was carried out in a study of tumor-infiltrating lymphocytes in localized non-small cell lung cancer. Study context: From each patient, both tumor and uninvolved lung, non-adjacent to tumor, were sampled. Overall study findings and caveats: Different pieces of the same tissue went to different assays, confounding technical variation with intratumor heterogeneity.

Germline V gene lookup returns CDR1 SGDLS and CDR2 YYNGEE. CDR3 length: 14 residues. With V trimmed by 2 bases and J by 11 bases, 12 bases remained unmatched. As concerns this clone: Its specificity is unknown.

Profiled with immunoSEQ multiplex PCR; TCRdb holds only in-frame clones, not every one. The sample carries about 11,000 clones, 80% to 90% recorded once. Sequenced sample: uninvolved lung tissue not adjacent to the tumor. This sequence originates from a human donor with non-small cell lung cancer. This chain joins TRBV9 and TRBJ1-1; 7 bases line up with TRBD1. For the CDR3, the DNA is TGTGCCAGCAGCGTCACAAGCAAGGGGGCAGGCGCTTTCTTT. Protein product: CASSVTSKGAGAFF. Looking up the rest from reference TRBV9 and TRBJ1-1 gives the full variable domain: DSGVTQTPKHLITATGQRVTLRCSPRSGDLSVYWYQQSLDQGLQFLIQYYNGEERAKGNILERFSAQQFPDLHSELNLSSLELGDSALYFCASSVTSKGAGAFFGQGTRLTVV.